The clone carrying this T cell receptor beta chain was seen at least ten times. Its cognate antigen is unknown. The sample comes from a study of T cells in Graves' hyperthyroidism and ophthalmopathy. The study, taken as a whole, reports: The model anticipated ophthalmopathy a median approximately six months pre-onset.

TCR beta CDR3 region amplification was performed from RNA transcripts. First-round RT-PCR with HTBI primers amplified the TCR CDR3 region. Each CDR3 protein gets one entry after TCRdb re-called the multiplex PCR reads with MiXCR. The repertoire holds approximately 520,000 distinct CDR3 sequences, around 21% seen once, with approximately 25% in the top ten. Germline V gene data show CDR1 as MGHDK and CDR2 as SYGVNS. The CDR3 contains 15 residues. V dropped 3 bases and J dropped 3; count of bases not matched to a gene: 6. J is TRBJ2-7 and V is TRBV25-1, with 9 bases aligning to TRBD1. The receptor was derived from a man aged 18 to 35 with Graves' hyperthyroidism. Sequencing was performed on blood. The CDR3 DNA follows: TGTGCCAGCAGTGACCCGACAGGGGGGTACTACGAGCAGTACTTC. This translates into CASSDPTGGYYEQYF.